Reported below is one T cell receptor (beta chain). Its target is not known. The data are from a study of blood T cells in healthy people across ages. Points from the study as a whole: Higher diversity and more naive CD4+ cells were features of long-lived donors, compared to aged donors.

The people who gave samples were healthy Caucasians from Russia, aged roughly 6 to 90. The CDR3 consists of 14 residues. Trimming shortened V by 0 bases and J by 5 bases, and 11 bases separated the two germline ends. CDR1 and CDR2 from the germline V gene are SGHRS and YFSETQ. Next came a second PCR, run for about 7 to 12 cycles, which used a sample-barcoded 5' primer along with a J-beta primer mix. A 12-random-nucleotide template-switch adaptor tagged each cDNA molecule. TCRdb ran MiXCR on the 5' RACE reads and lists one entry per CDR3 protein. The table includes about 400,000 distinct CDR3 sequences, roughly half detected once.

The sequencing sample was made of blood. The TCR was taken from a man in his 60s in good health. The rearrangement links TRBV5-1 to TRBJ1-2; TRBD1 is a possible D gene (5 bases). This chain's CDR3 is CASSLGGTAYGYTF. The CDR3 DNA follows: TGCGCCAGCAGCTTGGGAGGGACGGCGTATGGCTACACCTTC. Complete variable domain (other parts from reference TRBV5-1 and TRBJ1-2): KAGVTQTPRYLIKTRGQQVTLSCSPISGHRSVSWYQQTPGQGLQFLFEYFSETQRNKGNFPGRFSGRQFSNSRSEMNVSTLELGDSALYLCASSLGGTAYGYTFGSGTRLTVV.